The 7 T cell receptor beta chains below all came from one sample that was sequenced in a study of shared clonotypes between healthy human individuals (dated by TCRdb to the early 2020s). The library was produced with the immunoSEQ multiplex PCR assay. TCRdb took over this immuneACCESS table, retaining in-frame rearrangements with V and J assigned. Such tables are incomplete; in checked studies, under half of the missing clones stem from an unresolved V gene, and the remainder is unexplained. The sample yields under 650,000 clones; about 96% were counted once. The ten largest clones capture 0.05% to 0.07% of the sample. Sequencing was done on a sample of naive CD4+ T cells sorted from blood. The meaning of the sample's cell subset or site label: CD45RA+ positively selected. Source of these receptors: a woman aged 25 to 39 in good health.

The rearrangement joins TRBV28 to TRBJ1-6, with D uncertain. The V and J ends lost 5 bases and 8 bases respectively, with 13 bases between them. The CDR3 is 14 residues long. The germline gives CDR1 MDHEN, CDR2 SYDVKM. Here the CDR3 DNA reads TGTGCCAGCAGTCCGCCCGGGATTCATTCACCCCTCCACTTT. Its translation: CASSPPGIHSPLHF.

This clone was observed a single time. The chain carries TRBV9 and TRBJ2-7, with TRBD1 matching 9 bases. The CDR3 consists of 14 residues. The J segment lost 9 bases and the V segment lost 3 bases, leaving 10 bases of the junction unmatched. The germline CDR1 and CDR2 sequences are SGDLS and YYNGEE. The CDR3 DNA follows: TGTGCCAGCAGCGCAGACCGGGACAGGGAGACGCAGTACTTC. Protein sequence: CASSADRDRETQYF.

This chain joins TRBV20-1 and TRBJ2-7; TRBD2 matches at 7 bases. CDR1 is DFQATT and CDR2 is SNEGSKA in the germline V gene (reference sequence). V dropped 4 bases and J dropped 5; count of bases not matched to a gene: 2. CDR3 length: 11 amino acids. CDR3 bases: TGCAGTGCTACTAGCGGTAACGAGCAGTACTTC. Residues: CSATSGNEQYF.

This clone appeared once. The chain links TRBV19 to TRBJ2-7; TRBD1 aligns across 8 bases. CDR1 is LNHDA and CDR2 is SQIVND in the germline V gene (reference sequence). There are 13 residues in the CDR3. The trim removed 4 bases at V and 6 bases at J, leaving 5 bases unmatched. CDR3 residues: CASSKTGAGEQYF. CDR3 in DNA: TGTGCCAGTAGTAAGACAGGGGCTGGCGAGCAGTACTTC.

The chain uses TRBV9 and TRBJ2-1; TRBD2 aligns across 10 bases. Germline assignment: CDR1 SGDLS and CDR2 YYNGEE. The V gene end was trimmed by 0 bases and the J gene end by 6 bases; junction bases not matched to a gene: 3. CDR3 length equals 15 residues. CDR3 sequence reads: CASSVGAGGGNEQFF. The CDR3 bases are TGTGCCAGCAGCGTAGGAGCGGGAGGGGGCAATGAGCAGTTCTTC.

This chain uses TRBV5-1 with TRBJ1-2; TRBD1 matches at 8 bases. The germline CDR1 and CDR2 sequences are SGHRS and YFSETQ. The CDR3 has 14 residues. Trimming removed 3 bases from V and 10 bases from J; junction bases left unmatched: 11. This CDR3 is CASSSGQEERDYTF. CDR3 nucleotide sequence: TGCGCCAGCAGCTCGGGACAGGAAGAACGTGACTACACCTTC.

The genes are TRBV11-3 and TRBJ2-7; 7 nucleotides match TRBD2. The germline V gene encodes CDR1 SGHNT and CDR2 YENEEA. The CDR3 has 15 amino acids. The trim removed 1 base at V and 6 bases at J, leaving 9 bases unmatched. CDR3 loop: CASSLVFGGGFEQYF. In nucleotides, the CDR3 is TGTGCCAGCAGCTTAGTCTTCGGGGGAGGGTTCGAGCAGTACTTC.